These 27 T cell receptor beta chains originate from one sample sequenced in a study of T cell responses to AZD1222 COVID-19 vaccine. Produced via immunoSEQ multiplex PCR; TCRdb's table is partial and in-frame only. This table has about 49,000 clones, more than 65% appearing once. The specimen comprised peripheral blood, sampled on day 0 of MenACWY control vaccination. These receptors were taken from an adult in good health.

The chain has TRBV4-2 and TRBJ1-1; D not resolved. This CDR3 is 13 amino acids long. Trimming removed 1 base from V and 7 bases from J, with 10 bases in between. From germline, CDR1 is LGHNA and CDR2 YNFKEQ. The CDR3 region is CASSQAEANEAFF. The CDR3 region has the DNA TGTGCCAGCAGCCAAGCGGAGGCAAATGAAGCTTTCTTT.

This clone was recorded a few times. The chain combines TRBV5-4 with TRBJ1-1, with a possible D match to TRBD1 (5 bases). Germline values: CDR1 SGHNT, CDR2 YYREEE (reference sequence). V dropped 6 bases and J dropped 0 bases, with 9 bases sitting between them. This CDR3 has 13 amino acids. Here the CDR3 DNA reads TGTGCCAGCAAAGGGGAACTGAACACTGAAGCTTTCTTT. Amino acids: CASKGELNTEAFF.

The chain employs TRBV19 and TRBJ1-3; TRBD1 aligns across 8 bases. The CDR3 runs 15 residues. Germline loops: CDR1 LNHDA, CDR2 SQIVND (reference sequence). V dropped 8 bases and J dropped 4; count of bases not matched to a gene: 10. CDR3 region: CASGQGTFGGNTIYF. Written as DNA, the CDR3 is TGTGCCAGTGGACAGGGAACTTTCGGCGGAAACACCATATATTTT.

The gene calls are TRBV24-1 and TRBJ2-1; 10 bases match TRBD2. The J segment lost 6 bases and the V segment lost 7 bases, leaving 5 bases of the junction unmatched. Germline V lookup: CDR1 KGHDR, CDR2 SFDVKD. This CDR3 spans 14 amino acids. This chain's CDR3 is CATSPSGRVNEQFF. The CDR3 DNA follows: TGTGCCACCAGCCCTAGCGGGAGAGTCAATGAGCAGTTCTTC.

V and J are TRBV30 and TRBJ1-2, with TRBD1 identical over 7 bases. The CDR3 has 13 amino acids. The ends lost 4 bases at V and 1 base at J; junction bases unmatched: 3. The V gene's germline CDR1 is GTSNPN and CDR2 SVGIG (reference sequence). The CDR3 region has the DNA TGTGCCTGGACCTGGGACAGTAACTATGGCTACACCTTC. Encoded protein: CAWTWDSNYGYTF.

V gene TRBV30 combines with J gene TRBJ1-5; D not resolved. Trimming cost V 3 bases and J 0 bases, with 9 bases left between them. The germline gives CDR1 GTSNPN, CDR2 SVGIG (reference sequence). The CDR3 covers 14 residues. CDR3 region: CAWRRRNSNQPQHF. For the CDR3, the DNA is TGTGCCTGGAGAAGACGGAATAGCAATCAGCCCCAGCATTTT. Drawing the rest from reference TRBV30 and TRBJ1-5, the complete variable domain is SQTIHQWPATLVQPVGSPLSLECTVEGTSNPNLYWYRQAAGRGLQLLFYSVGIGQISSEVPQNLSASRPQDRQFILSSKKLLLSDSGFYLCAWRRRNSNQPQHFGDGTRLSIL.

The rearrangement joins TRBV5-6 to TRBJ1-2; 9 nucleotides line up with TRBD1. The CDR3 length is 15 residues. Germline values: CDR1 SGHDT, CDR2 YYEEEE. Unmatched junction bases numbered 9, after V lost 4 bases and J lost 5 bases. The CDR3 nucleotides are TGTGCCAGCAGCCCGGAGACAGGGGGAGCTTATGGCTACACCTTC. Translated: CASSPETGGAYGYTF.

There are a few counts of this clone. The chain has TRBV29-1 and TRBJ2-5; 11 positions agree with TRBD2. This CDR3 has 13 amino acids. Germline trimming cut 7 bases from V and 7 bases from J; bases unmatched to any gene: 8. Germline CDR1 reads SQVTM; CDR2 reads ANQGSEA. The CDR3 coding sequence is TGCAGCGGCGCGGCCGGGACTAGCGGGACCCAGTACTTC. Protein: CSGAAGTSGTQYF. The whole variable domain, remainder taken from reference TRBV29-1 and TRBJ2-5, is SAVISQKPSRDICQRGTSLTIQCQVDSQVTMMFWYRQQPGQSLTLIATANQGSEATYESGFVIDKFPISRPNLTFSTLTVSNMSPEDSSIYLCSGAAGTSGTQYFGPGTRLLVL.

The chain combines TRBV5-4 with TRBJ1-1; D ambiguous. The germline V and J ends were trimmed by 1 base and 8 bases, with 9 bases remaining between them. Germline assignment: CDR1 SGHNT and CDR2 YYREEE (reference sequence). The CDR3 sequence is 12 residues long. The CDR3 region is CASSLIGKEAFF. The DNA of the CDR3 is TGTGCCAGCAGCTTGATTGGGAAGGAAGCTTTCTTT.

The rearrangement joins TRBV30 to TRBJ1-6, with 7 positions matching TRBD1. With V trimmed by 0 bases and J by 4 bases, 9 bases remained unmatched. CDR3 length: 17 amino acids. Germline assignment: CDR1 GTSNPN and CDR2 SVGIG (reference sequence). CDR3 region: CAWSVGGQSSYNSPLHF. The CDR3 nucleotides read TGTGCCTGGAGTGTAGGGGGACAGTCCAGTTATAATTCACCCCTCCACTTT.

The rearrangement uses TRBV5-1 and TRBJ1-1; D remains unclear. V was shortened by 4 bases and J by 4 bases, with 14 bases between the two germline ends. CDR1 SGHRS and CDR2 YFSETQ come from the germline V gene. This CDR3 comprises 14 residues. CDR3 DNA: TGCGCCAGCAGCCGTCTTCAGGTCGGCACTGAAGCTTTCTTT. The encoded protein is CASSRLQVGTEAFF.

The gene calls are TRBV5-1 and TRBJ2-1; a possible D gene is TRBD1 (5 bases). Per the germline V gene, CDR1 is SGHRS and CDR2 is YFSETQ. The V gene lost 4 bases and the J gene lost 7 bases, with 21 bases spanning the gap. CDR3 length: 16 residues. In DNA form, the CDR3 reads TGCGCCAGCAGCCAAATAACAGGTGGTAGTATTAATGAGCAGTTCTTC. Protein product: CASSQITGGSINEQFF.

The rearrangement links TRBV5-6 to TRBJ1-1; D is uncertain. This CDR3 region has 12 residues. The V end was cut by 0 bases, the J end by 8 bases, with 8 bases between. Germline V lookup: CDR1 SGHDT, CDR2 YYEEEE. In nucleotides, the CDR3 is TGTGCCAGCAGCTTGGTGAAAACGGAAGCTTTCTTT. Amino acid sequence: CASSLVKTEAFF.

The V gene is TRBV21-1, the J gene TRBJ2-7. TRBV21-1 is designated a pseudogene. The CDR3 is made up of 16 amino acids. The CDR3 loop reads CASRGHGDDSSYEQYF. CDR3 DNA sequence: TGTGCCAGCAGAGGACATGGGGACGACAGCTCCTACGAGCAGTACTTC.

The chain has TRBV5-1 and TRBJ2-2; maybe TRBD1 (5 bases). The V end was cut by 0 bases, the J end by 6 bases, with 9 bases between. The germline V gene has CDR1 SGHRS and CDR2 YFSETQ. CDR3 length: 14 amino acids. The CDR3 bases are TGCGCCAGCAGCTTGGGACAGCTTGCCGGGGAGCTGTTTTTT. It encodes CASSLGQLAGELFF.

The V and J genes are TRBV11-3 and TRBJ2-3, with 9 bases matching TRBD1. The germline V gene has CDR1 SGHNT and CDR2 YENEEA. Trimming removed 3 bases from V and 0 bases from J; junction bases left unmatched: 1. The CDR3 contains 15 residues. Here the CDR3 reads CASSLGQGSTDTQYF. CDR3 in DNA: TGTGCCAGCAGCTTGGGACAGGGAAGCACAGATACGCAGTATTTT.

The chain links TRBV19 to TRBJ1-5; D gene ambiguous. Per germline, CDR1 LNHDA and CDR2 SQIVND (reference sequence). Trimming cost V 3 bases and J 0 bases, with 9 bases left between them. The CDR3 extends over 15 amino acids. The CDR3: CASSIQRNSNQPQHF. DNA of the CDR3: TGTGCCAGTAGTATCCAGCGAAATAGCAATCAGCCCCAGCATTTT.

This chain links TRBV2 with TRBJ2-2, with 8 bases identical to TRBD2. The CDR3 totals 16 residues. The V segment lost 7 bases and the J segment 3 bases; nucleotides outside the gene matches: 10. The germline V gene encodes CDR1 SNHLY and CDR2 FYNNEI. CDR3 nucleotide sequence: TGTGCCAGCAAATCCTCCGGGGGGGCTGACACCGGGGAGCTGTTTTTT. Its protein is CASKSSGGADTGELFF.

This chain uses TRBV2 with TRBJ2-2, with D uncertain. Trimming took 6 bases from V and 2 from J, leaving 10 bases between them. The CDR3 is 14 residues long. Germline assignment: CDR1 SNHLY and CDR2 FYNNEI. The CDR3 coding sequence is TGTGCCAGCAGAGAAAACGGCAACACCGGGGAGCTGTTTTTT. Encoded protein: CASRENGNTGELFF. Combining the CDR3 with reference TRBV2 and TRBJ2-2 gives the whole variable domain EPEVTQTPSHQVTQMGQEVILRCVPISNHLYFYWYRQILGQKVEFLVSFYNNEISEKSEIFDDQFSVERPDGSNFTLKIRSTKLEDSAMYFCASRENGNTGELFFGEGSRLTVL.

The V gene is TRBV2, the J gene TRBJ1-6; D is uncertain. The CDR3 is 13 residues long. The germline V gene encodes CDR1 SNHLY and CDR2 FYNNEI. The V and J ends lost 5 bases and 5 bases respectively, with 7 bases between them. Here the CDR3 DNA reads TGTGCCAGCAGTCCCGCAAATAATTCACCCCTCCACTTT. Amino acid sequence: CASSPANNSPLHF.

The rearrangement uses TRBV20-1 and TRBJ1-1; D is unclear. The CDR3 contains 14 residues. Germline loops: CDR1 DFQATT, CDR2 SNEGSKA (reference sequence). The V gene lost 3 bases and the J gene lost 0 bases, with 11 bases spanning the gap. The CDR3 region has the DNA TGCAGTGCTAGTTATGGGTTGATGAACACTGAAGCTTTCTTT. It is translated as CSASYGLMNTEAFF.

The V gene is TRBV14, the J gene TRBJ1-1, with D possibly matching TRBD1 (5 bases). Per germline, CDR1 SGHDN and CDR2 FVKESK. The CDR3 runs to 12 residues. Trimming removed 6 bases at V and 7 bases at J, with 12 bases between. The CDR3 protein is CASRPLGGEAFF. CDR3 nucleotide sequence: TGTGCCAGCAGGCCCTTGGGGGGTGAAGCTTTCTTT.

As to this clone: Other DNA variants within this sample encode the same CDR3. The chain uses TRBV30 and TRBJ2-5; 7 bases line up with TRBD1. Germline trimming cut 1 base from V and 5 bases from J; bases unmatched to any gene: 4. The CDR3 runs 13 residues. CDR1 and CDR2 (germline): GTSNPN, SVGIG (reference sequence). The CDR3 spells CAWSDRGRETQYF. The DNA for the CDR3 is TGTGCCTGGAGTGACAGGGGCCGCGAGACCCAGTACTTC.

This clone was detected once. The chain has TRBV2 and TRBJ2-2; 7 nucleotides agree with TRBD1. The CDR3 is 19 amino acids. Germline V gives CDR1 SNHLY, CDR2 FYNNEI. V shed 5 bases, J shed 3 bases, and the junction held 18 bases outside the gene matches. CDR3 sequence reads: CASSKGTVTLASHTGELFF. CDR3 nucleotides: TGTGCCAGCAGTAAAGGGACAGTCACCCTAGCATCGCACACCGGGGAGCTGTTTTTT.

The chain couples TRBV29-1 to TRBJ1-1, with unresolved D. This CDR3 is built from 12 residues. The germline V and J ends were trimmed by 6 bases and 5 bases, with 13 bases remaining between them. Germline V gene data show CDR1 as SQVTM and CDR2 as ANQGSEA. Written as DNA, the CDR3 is TGCAGCGTGGAGAGAGGAGGAACTGAAGCTTTCTTT. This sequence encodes CSVERGGTEAFF.

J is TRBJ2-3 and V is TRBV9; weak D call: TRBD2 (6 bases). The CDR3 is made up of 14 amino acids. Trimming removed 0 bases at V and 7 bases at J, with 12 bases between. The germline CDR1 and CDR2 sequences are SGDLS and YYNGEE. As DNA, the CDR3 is TGTGCCAGCAGCGTAGCCCTAGCGACACATACGCAGTATTTT. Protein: CASSVALATHTQYF.

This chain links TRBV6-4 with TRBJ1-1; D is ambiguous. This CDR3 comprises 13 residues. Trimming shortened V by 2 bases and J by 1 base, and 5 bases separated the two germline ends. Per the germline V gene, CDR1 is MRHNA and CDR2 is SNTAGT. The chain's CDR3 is CASSDGRNTEAFF. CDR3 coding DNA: TGTGCCAGCAGTGACGGACGGAACACTGAAGCTTTCTTT.